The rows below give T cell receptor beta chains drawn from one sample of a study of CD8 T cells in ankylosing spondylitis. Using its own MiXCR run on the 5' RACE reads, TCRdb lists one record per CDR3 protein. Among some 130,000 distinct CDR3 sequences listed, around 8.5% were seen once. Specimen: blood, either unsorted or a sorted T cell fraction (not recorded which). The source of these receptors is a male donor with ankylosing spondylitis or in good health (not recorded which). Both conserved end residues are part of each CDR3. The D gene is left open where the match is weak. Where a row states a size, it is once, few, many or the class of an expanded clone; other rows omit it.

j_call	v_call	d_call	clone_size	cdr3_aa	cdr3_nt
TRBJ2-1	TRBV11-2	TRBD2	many	CASSRLAGGRFHEQFF	TGTGCCAGCAGCAGACTAGCGGGAGGCCGATTCCATGAGCAGTTCTTC
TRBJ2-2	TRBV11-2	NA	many	CASSSIPIPQKVQTGELFF	TGTGCCAGCAGCTCCATACCGATCCCACAAAAAGTTCAAACCGGGGAGCTGTTTTTT
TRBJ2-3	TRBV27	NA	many	CASQDGGSDTQYF	TGTGCCAGCCAAGATGGGGGTTCCGATACGCAGTATTTT
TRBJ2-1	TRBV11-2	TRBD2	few	CASSLILAGVHEQFF	TGTGCCAGCAGCTTAATCCTAGCGGGAGTCCATGAGCAGTTCTTC
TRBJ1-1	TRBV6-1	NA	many	CASMSGRVNTEAFF	TGTGCCAGCATGAGTGGCAGGGTAAACACTGAAGCTTTCTTT
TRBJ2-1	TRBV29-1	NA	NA	CSVLLAANEQFF	TGCAGCGTGCTCTTAGCGGCCAATGAGCAGTTCTTC
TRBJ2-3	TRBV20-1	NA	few	CSKLVSASTDTQYF	TGCTCCAAGCTAGTCAGCGCTAGCACAGATACGCAGTATTTT
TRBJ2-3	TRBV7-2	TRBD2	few	CASSTRTSGGADTQYF	TGTGCCAGCAGCACCCGGACTAGCGGAGGGGCAGATACGCAGTATTTT
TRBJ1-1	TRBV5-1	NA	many	CASSLGGGTEAFF	TGCGCCAGCAGCTTGGGAGGGGGAACTGAAGCTTTCTTT
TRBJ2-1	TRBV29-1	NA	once	CSVDSRNEQFF	TGCAGCGTTGACAGCCGCAATGAGCAGTTCTTC
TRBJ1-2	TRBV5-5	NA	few	CASSLEGLDTGGYTF	TGTGCCAGCAGCTTGGAAGGCCTAGACACGGGTGGCTACACCTTC
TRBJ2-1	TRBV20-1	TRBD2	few	CSARFPGLVRGHARNEQFF	TGCAGTGCTAGATTCCCGGGACTAGTGAGGGGCCATGCTAGGAATGAGCAGTTCTTC
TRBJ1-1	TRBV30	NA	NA	CAWGGPGLGTEAFF	TGTGCCTGGGGAGGGCCGGGACTCGGAACTGAAGCTTTCTTT
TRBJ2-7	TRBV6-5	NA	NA	CASSYSIVGREAHEQYF	TGTGCCAGCAGTTACTCGATCGTTGGTAGGGAGGCCCACGAGCAGTACTTC
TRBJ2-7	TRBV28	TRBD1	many	CASSTRGLLYEQYF	TGTGCCAGCAGTACCAGGGGGCTCCTCTACGAGCAGTACTTC
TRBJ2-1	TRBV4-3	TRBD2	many	CASSLHTSGSINEQFF	TGCGCCAGCAGCCTACATACTAGCGGGAGTATCAATGAGCAGTTCTTC
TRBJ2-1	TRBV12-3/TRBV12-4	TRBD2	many	CASSPRIREGTEQFF	TGTGCCAGCAGCCCGCGGATCCGGGAGGGGACTGAGCAGTTCTTC
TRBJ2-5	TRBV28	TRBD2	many	CASRPTGLAEQETQYF	TGTGCCAGCAGACCCACGGGACTAGCGGAACAAGAGACCCAGTACTTC
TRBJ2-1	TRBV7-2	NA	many	CASSLDAFNEQFF	TGTGCCAGCAGCTTGGACGCCTTCAATGAGCAGTTCTTC
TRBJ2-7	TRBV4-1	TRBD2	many	CASSQDEGGSGSYEQYF	TGCGCCAGCAGCCAAGATGAAGGCGGGAGCGGCTCCTACGAGCAGTACTTC
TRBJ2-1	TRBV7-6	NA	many	CASSLEKSSWGYNEQFF	TGTGCCAGCAGCTTAGAGAAATCCAGTTGGGGTTACAATGAGCAGTTCTTC
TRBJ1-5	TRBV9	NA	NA	CASSDPGNHQPQHF	TGTGCCAGCAGCGACCCCGGGAATCATCAGCCCCAGCATTTT
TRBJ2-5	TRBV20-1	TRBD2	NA	CSAGDRSGSMETQYF	TGCAGTGCCGGGGATAGAAGCGGGAGTATGGAGACCCAGTACTTC
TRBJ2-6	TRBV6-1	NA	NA	CASKQGRGANVLTF	TGTGCCAGCAAGCAGGGGCGCGGGGCCAACGTCCTGACTTTC
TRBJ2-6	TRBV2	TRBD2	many	CASRPTGGYPSGANVLTF	TGTGCCAGCAGACCGACGGGGGGGTACCCCTCTGGGGCCAACGTCCTGACTTTC
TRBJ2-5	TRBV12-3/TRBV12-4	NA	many	CASSPNQETQYF	TGTGCCAGCAGCCCCAACCAAGAGACCCAGTACTTC
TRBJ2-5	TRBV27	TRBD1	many	CASSLLGQGGETQYF	TGTGCCAGCAGTTTGTTGGGACAGGGTGGGGAGACCCAGTACTTC
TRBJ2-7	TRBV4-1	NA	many	CASSQERGSYEQYF	TGCGCCAGCAGCCAAGAGAGGGGCTCCTACGAGCAGTACTTC
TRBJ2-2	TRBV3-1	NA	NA	CASSHYPGELFF	TGTGCCAGCAGCCATTATCCCGGGGAGCTGTTTTTT
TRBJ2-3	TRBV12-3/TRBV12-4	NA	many	CASSPSVGSTDTQYF	TGTGCCAGCAGCCCCTCCGTCGGGAGCACAGATACGCAGTATTTT
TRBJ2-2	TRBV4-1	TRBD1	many	CASSLGQGAFGELFF	TGCGCCAGCAGCCTCGGACAGGGGGCATTCGGGGAGCTGTTTTTT
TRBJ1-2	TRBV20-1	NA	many	CSARETGRGYTF	TGCAGTGCTAGGGAGACAGGAAGGGGCTACACCTTC
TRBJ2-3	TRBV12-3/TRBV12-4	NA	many	CASSLRPSTDTQYF	TGTGCCAGCAGTTTGAGGCCCAGCACAGATACGCAGTATTTT
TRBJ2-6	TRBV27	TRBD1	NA	CASRLTGTGASSGANGLTF	TGTGCCAGCAGGTTAACCGGGACAGGGGCGTCCTCTGGGGCCAACGGCCTGACTTTC
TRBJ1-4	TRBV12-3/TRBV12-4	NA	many	CASSFLGGPNEKLFF	TGTGCCAGCAGTTTCCTGGGGGGCCCTAATGAAAAACTGTTTTTT
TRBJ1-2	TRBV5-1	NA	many	CASSLRGQTSNYGYTF	TGCGCCAGCAGCTTGAGAGGCCAGACATCTAACTATGGCTACACCTTC
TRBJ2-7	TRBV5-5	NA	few	CASSRGQLYEQYF	TGTGCCAGCAGCCGGGGACAACTCTACGAGCAGTACTTC
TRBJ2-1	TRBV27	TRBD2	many	CASSWGLAANNEQFF	TGTGCCAGCAGTTGGGGACTAGCGGCCAACAATGAGCAGTTCTTC
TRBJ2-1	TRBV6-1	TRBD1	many	CASKLGQGAYNEQFF	TGTGCCAGCAAACTGGGACAGGGGGCCTACAATGAGCAGTTCTTC
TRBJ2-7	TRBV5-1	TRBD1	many	CASSLNTGTGSYEQYF	TGCGCCAGCAGCTTGAACACCGGGACAGGGTCCTACGAGCAGTACTTC
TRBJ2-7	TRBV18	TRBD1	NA	CASSQGVEQYF	TGTGCCAGCTCCCAGGGGGTTGAGCAGTACTTC
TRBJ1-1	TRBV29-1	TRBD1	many	CSARTGGTEAFF	TGCAGCGCACGGACAGGGGGCACTGAAGCTTTCTTT